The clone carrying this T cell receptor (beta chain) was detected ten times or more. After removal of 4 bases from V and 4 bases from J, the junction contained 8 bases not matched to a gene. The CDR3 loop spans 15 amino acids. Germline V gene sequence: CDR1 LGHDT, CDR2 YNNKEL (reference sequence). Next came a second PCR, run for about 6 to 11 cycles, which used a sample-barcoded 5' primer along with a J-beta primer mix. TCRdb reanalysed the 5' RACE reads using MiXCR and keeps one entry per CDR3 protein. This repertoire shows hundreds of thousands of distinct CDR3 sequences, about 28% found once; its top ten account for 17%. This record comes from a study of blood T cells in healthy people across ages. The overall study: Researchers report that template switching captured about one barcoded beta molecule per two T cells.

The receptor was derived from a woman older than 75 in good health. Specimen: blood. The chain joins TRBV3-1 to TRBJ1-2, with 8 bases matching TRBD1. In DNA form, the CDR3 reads TGTGCCAGCAGCCCCGGACAGGGCAGGAGCTATGGCTACACCTTC. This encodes CASSPGQGRSYGYTF.